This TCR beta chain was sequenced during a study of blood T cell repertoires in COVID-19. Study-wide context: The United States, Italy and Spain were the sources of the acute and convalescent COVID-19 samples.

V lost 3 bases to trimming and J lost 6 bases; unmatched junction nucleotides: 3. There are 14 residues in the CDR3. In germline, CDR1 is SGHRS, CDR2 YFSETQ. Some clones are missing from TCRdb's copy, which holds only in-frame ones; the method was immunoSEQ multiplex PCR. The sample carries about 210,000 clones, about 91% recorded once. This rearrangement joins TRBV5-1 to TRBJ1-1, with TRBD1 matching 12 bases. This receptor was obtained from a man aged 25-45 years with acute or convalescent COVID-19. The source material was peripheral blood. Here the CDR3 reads CASSSGQGASEAFF. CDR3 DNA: TGCGCCAGCAGCTCGGGACAGGGGGCGTCTGAAGCTTTCTTT.